Listed here is a single TCR beta chain. The antigen remains unidentified. The CDR3 has 14 amino acids. Per germline, CDR1 MNHNS and CDR2 SASEGT. Trimming left V 7 bases short and J 3 bases short, with 12 bases between. The data originate from a study of cytomegalovirus exposure and HLA in healthy donors. Broader study findings: About 87% or about 30% of the time was how often most TCR beta V segments were productive, according to an earlier analysis. Cytomegalovirus association was assigned to approximately 180 TCR beta chains. It was assumed in the presence/absence analyses that sequencing depth was roughly uniform across donors.

The study ran its PCR with 60 Vbeta and 13 Jbeta primers. This table comes from immunoSEQ multiplex PCR, and its TCRdb copy is limited to in-frame clones, with some not included. The sample has about 68,000 clones, roughly 77% seen once. Healthy bone marrow donors made up the donors. Sample: PBMCs. The genes are TRBV6-1 and TRBJ1-4, with D unresolved. This TCR derives from a human donor in good health. The CDR3 loop is CASISSSANEKLFF. The CDR3 bases are TGTGCCAGCATATCTTCCTCGGCTAATGAAAAACTGTTTTTT.